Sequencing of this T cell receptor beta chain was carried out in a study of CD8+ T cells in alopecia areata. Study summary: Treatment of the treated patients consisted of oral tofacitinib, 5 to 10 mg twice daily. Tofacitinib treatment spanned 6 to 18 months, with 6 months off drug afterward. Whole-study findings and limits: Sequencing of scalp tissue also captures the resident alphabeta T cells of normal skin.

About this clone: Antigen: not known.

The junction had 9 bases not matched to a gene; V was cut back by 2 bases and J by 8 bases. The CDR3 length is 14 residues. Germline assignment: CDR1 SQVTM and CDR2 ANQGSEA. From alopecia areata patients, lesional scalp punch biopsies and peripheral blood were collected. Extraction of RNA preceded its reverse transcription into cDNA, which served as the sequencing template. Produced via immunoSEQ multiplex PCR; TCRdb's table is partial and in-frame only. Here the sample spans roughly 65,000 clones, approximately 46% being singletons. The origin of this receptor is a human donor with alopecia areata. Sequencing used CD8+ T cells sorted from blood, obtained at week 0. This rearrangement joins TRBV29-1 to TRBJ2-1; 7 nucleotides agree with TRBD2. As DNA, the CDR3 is TGCAGCGTTGAACGCGGCGGGAGAGGCTATGAGCAGTTCTTC. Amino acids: CSVERGGRGYEQFF.